The clone carrying this T cell receptor (beta chain) was seen only a few times. With sequencing, the targeted depth ranged from 1 in 200,000 to 1 in 1 million T cells. Profiling relied on immunoSEQ multiplex PCR, and the TCRdb table lists in-frame clones only, not all of them. The table includes more than 85,000 clones, roughly 80% detected once. The germline CDR1 and CDR2 sequences are SNHLY and FYNNEI. The V and J ends lost 6 bases and 6 bases, in that order; junction bases with no gene match: 16. There are 17 residues in the CDR3. The sample belongs to a study of cytotoxic CD8 clonotypes in ibrutinib-treated CLL. Study in general: Averaging across samples gave 255,043 productive templates and tens of thousands of productive rearrangements.

The J gene is TRBJ1-2, the V gene TRBV2, with 10 bases fitting TRBD1. This receptor was obtained from a human donor with chronic lymphocytic leukemia. The sample in question was PBMCs, obtained after 12 months of ibrutinib treatment. CDR3 sequence reads: CASSLSSGTGVSNGYTF. DNA for the CDR3: TGTGCCAGCAGCCTATCGTCAGGGACAGGGGTTAGTAATGGCTACACCTTC.